The sequence of this TCR beta chain was determined in a study of blood T cells in healthy people across ages. Study results and caveats: One million T cells yielded diversity estimates that were considered underestimates.

CDR3 length: 13 amino acids. In germline, CDR1 is SQVTM, CDR2 ANQGSEA. V was clipped by 5 bases and J by 0 bases, with 10 bases between them. Remarks on this clonotype: The antigen is not known.

Together with a sample-barcoded 5' primer, a J-beta primer mix was included in a second PCR lasting roughly 6 to 12 cycles. Sequencing of every sample gave 2.5 million or more CDR3-containing paired-end reads. One entry per CDR3 protein results from TCRdb running MiXCR on the 5' RACE reads. The sample shows about 780,000 distinct CDR3 sequences, around half of them seen only once. This chain joins TRBV29-1 and TRBJ2-5; no firm D call. The sequence derives from an elderly man in good health. Sequencing was done on a sample of blood. The CDR3 coding sequence is TGCAGCGTTCCCTCCCTAAACCAAGAGACCCAGTACTTC. Translated, it gives CSVPSLNQETQYF.